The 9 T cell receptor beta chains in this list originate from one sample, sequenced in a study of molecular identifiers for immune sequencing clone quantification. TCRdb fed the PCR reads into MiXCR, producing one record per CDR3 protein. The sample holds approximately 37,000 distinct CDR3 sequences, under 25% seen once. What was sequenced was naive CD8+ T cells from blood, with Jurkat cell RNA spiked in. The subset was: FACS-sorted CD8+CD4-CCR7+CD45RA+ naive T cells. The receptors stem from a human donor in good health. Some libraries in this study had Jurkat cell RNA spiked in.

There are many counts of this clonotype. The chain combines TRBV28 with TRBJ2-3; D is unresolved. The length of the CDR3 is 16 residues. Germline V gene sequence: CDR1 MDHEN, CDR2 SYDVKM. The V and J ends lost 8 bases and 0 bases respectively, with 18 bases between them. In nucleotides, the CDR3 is TGTGCCAGCCCCCCCCCCCGGCTAGTTAGCACAGATACGCAGTATTTT. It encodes CASPPPRLVSTDTQYF.

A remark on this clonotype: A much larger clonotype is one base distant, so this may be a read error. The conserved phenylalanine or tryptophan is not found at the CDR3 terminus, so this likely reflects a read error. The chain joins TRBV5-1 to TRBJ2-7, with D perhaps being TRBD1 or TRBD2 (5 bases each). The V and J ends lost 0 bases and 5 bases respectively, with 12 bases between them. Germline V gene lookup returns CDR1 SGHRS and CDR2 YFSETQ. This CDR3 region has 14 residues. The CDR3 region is CASSLGQGRNEQYL. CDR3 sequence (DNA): TGCGCCAGCAGCTTGGGGCAGGGACGGAACGAGCAGTACCTC.

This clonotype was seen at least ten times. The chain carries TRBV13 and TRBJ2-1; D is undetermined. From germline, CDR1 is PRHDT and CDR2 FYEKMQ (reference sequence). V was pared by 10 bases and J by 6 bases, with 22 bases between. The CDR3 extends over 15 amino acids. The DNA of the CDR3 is TGTGCCACCCAGCCAGGCCTAGGGTTAGCCAATGAGCAGTTCTTC. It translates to CATQPGLGLANEQFF.

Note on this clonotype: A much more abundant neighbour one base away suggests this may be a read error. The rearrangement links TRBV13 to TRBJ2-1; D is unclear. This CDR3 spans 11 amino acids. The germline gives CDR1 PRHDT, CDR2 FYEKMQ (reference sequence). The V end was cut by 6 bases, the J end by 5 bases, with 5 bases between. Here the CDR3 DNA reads TGTGCCAGCAGACGAAACAATGAGCAGTTCTTC. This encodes CASRRNNEQFF.

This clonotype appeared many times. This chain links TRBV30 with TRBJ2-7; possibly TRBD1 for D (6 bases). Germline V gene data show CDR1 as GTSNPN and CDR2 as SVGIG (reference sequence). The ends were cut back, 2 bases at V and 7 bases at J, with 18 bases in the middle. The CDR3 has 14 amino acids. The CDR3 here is CAWSYQGGFWEQYF. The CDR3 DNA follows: TGTGCCTGGAGTTATCAAGGGGGATTTTGGGAGCAGTACTTC.

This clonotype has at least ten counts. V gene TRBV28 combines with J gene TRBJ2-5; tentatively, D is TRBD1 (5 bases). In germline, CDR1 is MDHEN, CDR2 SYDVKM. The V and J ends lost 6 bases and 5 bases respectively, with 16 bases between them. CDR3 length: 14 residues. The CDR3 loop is CASSETSGLETQYF. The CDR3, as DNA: TGTGCCAGCAGCGAAACCTCAGGGTTGGAGACCCAGTACTTC.

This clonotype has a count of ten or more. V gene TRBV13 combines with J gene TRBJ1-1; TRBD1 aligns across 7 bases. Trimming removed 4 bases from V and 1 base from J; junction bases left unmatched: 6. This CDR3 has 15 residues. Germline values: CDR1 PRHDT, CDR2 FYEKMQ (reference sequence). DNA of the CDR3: TGTGCCAGCAGCTCCATGACAGGGAAGAACACTGAAGCTTTCTTT. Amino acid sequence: CASSSMTGKNTEAFF.

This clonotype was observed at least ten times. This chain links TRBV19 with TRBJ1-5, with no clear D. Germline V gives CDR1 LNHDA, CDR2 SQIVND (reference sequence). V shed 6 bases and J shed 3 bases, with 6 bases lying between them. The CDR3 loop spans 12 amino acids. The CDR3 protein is CASRDTNQPQHF. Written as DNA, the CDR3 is TGTGCCAGTAGGGATACCAATCAGCCCCAGCATTTT. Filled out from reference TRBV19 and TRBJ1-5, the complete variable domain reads DGGITQSPKYLFRKEGQNVTLSCEQNLNHDAMYWYRQDPGQGLRLIYYSQIVNDFQKGDIAEGYSVSREKKESFPLTVTSAQKNPTAFYLCASRDTNQPQHFGDGTRLSIL.

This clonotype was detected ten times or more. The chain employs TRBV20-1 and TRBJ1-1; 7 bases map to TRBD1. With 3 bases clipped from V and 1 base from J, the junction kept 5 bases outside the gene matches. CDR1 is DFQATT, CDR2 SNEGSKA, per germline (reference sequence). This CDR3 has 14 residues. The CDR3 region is CSASPRDRNTEAFF. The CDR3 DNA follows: TGCAGTGCTAGCCCCCGGGACAGGAACACTGAAGCTTTCTTT.